This note documents a single T cell receptor (beta chain) sequence. Its antigen is undetermined. Produced via immunoSEQ multiplex PCR; TCRdb's table is partial and in-frame only. Altogether tens of thousands of clones are present, roughly 90% being singletons, with the ten largest covering about 2.6%. This sample was taken from a study of T cells in localized non-small cell lung cancer. General study findings and limits: Adjacent lung exhibited a median of 57 among the 100 most abundant tumor clones. Maximal T cell clonality occurred in uninvolved adjacent lung, with tumor ranking below it. A single tumor region was sequenced, leaving heterogeneity possible. Overall survival was longer when the density of T cells in the blood was higher.

This CDR3 comprises 14 residues. V lost 3 bases, J lost 6 bases, and 11 bases lay in between. Germline V gives CDR1 LGHNA, CDR2 YSLEER. This receptor was taken from a female donor older than 55 with stage I squamous cell lung carcinoma. This material consisted of peripheral blood, taken before any cancer treatment. This chain connects TRBV4-3 to TRBJ2-2, with unresolved D. CDR3 in amino acids: CASSHGVGAGELFF. DNA for the CDR3: TGCGCCAGCAGCCATGGGGTTGGCGCCGGGGAGCTGTTTTTT.